Below are 14 T cell receptor beta chains sequenced from a single sample in a study of T-cell memory formation after mild COVID-19. TCRdb fed the 5' RACE reads into MiXCR, producing one record per CDR3 protein. This sample has about 200,000 distinct CDR3 sequences, with around 9.1% found just once. Sequenced sample: PBMCs or a T cell subset sorted from them (not recorded which). These receptors originate from a man aged 18-30 years who had mild COVID-19 (a few samples of this study predate the infection). Cell type and time point are not known.

This clonotype showed up many times. This chain joins TRBV7-2 and TRBJ1-2, with D unresolved. There are 15 residues in the CDR3. Trimming took 1 base from V and 7 from J, leaving 16 bases between them. Germline V lookup: CDR1 SGHTA, CDR2 FQGNSA. Here the CDR3 DNA reads TGTGCCAGCAGCTTAGAAGGCCCGTGGGAGGCTGGCTACACCTTC. Residues: CASSLEGPWEAGYTF. The full variable domain, rest sourced from reference TRBV7-2 and TRBJ1-2, is GAGVSQSPSNKVTEKGKDVELRCDPISGHTALYWYRQSLGQGLEFLIYFQGNSAPDKSGLPSDRFSAERTGGSVSTLTIQRTQQEDSAVYLCASSLEGPWEAGYTFGSGTRLTVV.

The gene calls are TRBV5-1 and TRBJ1-5; unclear D gene. V was shortened by 4 bases and J by 7 bases, with 18 bases between the two germline ends. The germline CDR1 and CDR2 sequences are SGHRS and YFSETQ. This CDR3 is 15 amino acids long. CDR3 in DNA: TGCGCCAGCAGCCCGACATCAGGTCCTGGACAGCCCCAGCATTTT. This translates into CASSPTSGPGQPQHF.

As DNA, the CDR3 is TGTGCCAGCAGCCAACACTTGGAAGCGACACCGTGGTCATACGAGCAGTACTTC. It is translated as CASSQHLEATPWSYEQYF. V usage is TRBV11-3 and J usage is TRBJ2-7; D not resolved. Trimming removed 5 bases from V and 4 bases from J, with 27 bases in between. This CDR3 has 18 residues. CDR1 is SGHNT and CDR2 is YENEEA in the germline V gene.

V and J are TRBV19 and TRBJ1-5; unclear D gene. In germline, CDR1 is LNHDA, CDR2 SQIVND (reference sequence). The V end was cut by 5 bases, the J end by 2 bases, with 10 bases between. CDR3 size: 14 residues. In DNA, the CDR3 is TGTGCCAGTAGTGCCCTCTGGGGCAATCAGCCCCAGCATTTT. This encodes CASSALWGNQPQHF.

V gene TRBV6-2 or TRBV6-3 combines with J gene TRBJ2-3; the D gene could be TRBD1 or TRBD2 (5 bases each). The CDR3 has 15 amino acids. V lost 2 bases and J 0 bases, leaving 9 bases between the germline ends. Germline CDR1 and CDR2: MNHEY and SVGEGT. The CDR3 sequence: CASSYGTASTDTQYF. The DNA of the CDR3 is TGTGCCAGCAGTTACGGGACGGCTAGCACAGATACGCAGTATTTT.

V usage is TRBV5-1 and J usage is TRBJ1-4; 9 bases are shared with TRBD1. CDR3 length: 15 residues. Germline V CDR1 and CDR2: SGHRS, YFSETQ. The ends lost 0 bases at V and 5 bases at J; junction bases unmatched: 2. In nucleotides, the CDR3 is TGCGCCAGCAGCTTGGTGGGGACAGGGAATGAAAAACTGTTTTTT. Its protein product is CASSLVGTGNEKLFF. The entire variable domain, with the rest obtained from reference TRBV5-1 and TRBJ1-4, is as follows: KAGVTQTPRYLIKTRGQQVTLSCSPISGHRSVSWYQQTPGQGLQFLFEYFSETQRNKGNFPGRFSGRQFSNSRSEMNVSTLELGDSALYLCASSLVGTGNEKLFFGSGTQLSVL.

This clonotype was observed a few times. V usage is TRBV7-2 and J usage is TRBJ2-7; D remains ambiguous. The germline gives CDR1 SGHTA, CDR2 FQGNSA. This CDR3 spans 11 amino acids. With 4 bases removed from V and 6 bases from J, the gap between germline ends came to 7 bases. The CDR3 DNA reads as TGTGCCAGCAGCTACTACGTCGAGCAGTACTTC. Amino acid sequence: CASSYYVEQYF.

This clonotype came up many times. CDR3 coding DNA: TGCGCCAGCAGCGCCAATGGAGGTTTCTACGAGCAGTACGTC. This sequence encodes CASSANGGFYEQYV. V and J are TRBV5-1 and TRBJ2-7; a weak D match, TRBD2 (5 bases). The CDR3 totals 14 residues. Germline V gene lookup returns CDR1 SGHRS and CDR2 YFSETQ. V shed 4 bases and J shed 3 bases, with 14 bases lying between them.

The chain carries TRBV5-1 and TRBJ2-3, with D tentatively TRBD1 or TRBD2 (5 bases each). V was cut by 4 bases and J by 3 bases, with 15 bases left in between. CDR1 SGHRS and CDR2 YFSETQ come from the germline V gene. The CDR3 consists of 15 residues. CDR3 amino acids: CASSIGDWGTDTQYF. The CDR3 DNA reads as TGCGCCAGCAGCATCGGGGATTGGGGGACAGATACGCAGTATTTT.

At least ten counts were recorded for this clonotype. The chain joins TRBV20-1 to TRBJ2-5; 9 bases match TRBD1. In germline, CDR1 is DFQATT, CDR2 SNEGSKA (reference sequence). This CDR3 comprises 14 residues. J was trimmed by 9 bases and V by 5 bases; bases with no gene match: 13. CDR3 sequence: CSAVRPSQGAAQYF. CDR3 sequence (DNA): TGCAGTGCTGTCCGACCCTCACAGGGGGCGGCCCAGTACTTC.

This clonotype occurred a few times. The chain combines TRBV7-6 with TRBJ2-1; 7 positions match TRBD1. Trimming took 4 bases from V and 6 from J; bases not matched to a gene: 6. Germline V gene sequence: CDR1 SGHVS, CDR2 FNYEAQ. CDR3 length equals 14 residues. DNA for the CDR3: TGTGCCAGCAGCTCGTTTTCAGGGGGCAATGAGCAGTTCTTC. Protein sequence: CASSSFSGGNEQFF.

Ten or more counts support this clonotype. The genes are TRBV7-9 and TRBJ2-1; D is tentatively TRBD1 or TRBD2 (6 bases each). This CDR3 has 14 amino acids. The germline gives CDR1 SEHNR, CDR2 FQNEAQ (reference sequence). V lost 4 bases and J lost 7, with 14 bases in between. The CDR3 DNA reads TGTGCCAGCAGCTATCGGGGGCGCGAGAATGAGCAGTTCTTC. Translated, it gives CASSYRGRENEQFF.

This clonotype was seen more than once but under ten times. The genes are TRBV2 and TRBJ2-5, with TRBD1 matching over 11 bases. This CDR3 has 14 residues. Germline CDR1 and CDR2: SNHLY and FYNNEI. The V segment lost 4 bases and the J segment 5 bases; nucleotides outside the gene matches: 3. CDR3 nucleotides: TGTGCCAGCAGTGGGACAGGGGGCAAGGAGACCCAGTACTTC. Encoded protein: CASSGTGGKETQYF.

CDR3: CASSRKGTDSYNEQFF. The DNA for the CDR3 is TGTGCCAGCAGTCGGAAAGGGACTGACTCCTACAATGAGCAGTTCTTC. This chain joins TRBV6-5 and TRBJ2-1, with TRBD2 as a possible D gene (6 bases). Trimming left V 5 bases short and J 0 bases short, with 14 bases between. The V gene's germline CDR1 is MNHEY and CDR2 SVGAGI. The CDR3 sequence is 16 residues long.